This T cell receptor beta chain was sequenced in a study of human T cells and chemical hapten exposure. General study findings and limits: There was a positive correlation between PT1 expanded TCR counts and patch test score.

Germline V gives CDR1 GTSNPN, CDR2 SVGIG (reference sequence). The CDR3 is made up of 13 amino acids. Trimming took 4 bases from V and 6 from J, leaving 12 bases between them. This clonotype showed up just a few times. The antigen is not known. The sample's time point: patch test 2, 6 weeks after DPC sensitization. Treatment reported: therapeutic diphenylcyclopropenone sensitization with weekly scalp DPC. A single record per CDR3 protein comes from TCRdb applying MiXCR to the RACE reads. The table lists tens of thousands of distinct CDR3 sequences, less than 4% of them singletons, with about 6.2% in the top ten.

The chain joins TRBV30 to TRBJ2-2; a weak D match, TRBD1 (6 bases). The TCR originated in a man aged 40-49 years with alopecia areata. Some clones in this sample may be carry-over from other donors' samples. Sequenced material: whole blood, taken in connection with sensitization to the hapten diphenylcyclopropenone (DPC). CDR3 loop: CAWKLRGPGELFF. In DNA form, the CDR3 reads TGTGCCTGGAAGCTCAGGGGTCCCGGGGAGCTGTTTTTT.